This T cell receptor beta chain comes out of a study of OX40 agonist ivuxolimab in advanced cancers. At the level of the study: Patients in the trial were receiving intravenous ivuxolimab every 2 weeks, at doses of 0.01 to 10 mg/kg. Partial responses, seen in three patients, involved one hepatocellular carcinoma and two cutaneous melanomas. Whole-study findings and limits: Expanded clones belonging to CD8+ T cells outnumbered, on average, those of CD4+.

As to this clone: As yet, its antigen is unknown.

Germline V lookup: CDR1 GTSNPN, CDR2 SVGIG (reference sequence). The CDR3 totals 15 residues. V shed 5 bases and J 3 bases; nucleotides not matched to a gene: 7. Libraries were prepared by immunoSEQ multiplex PCR; TCRdb keeps only in-frame clonotypes and omits some of them. Counted here are 45,000 to 55,000 clones, 70% to 90% occurring once; the ten biggest clones make up about 0.68%. V and J are TRBV30 and TRBJ1-5; TRBD1 matches at 10 bases. This receptor was obtained from an adult with an advanced solid tumor such as melanoma, head and neck, liver or kidney cancer. The source was CD4+ or CD8+ T cells sorted from blood, collected in a trial of the OX40 agonist ivuxolimab. DNA of the CDR3: TGTGCCTGGCAAACCGGGACAGGGGTCAATCAGCCCCAGCATTTT. Translation gives CAWQTGTGVNQPQHF.